The 20 T cell receptor beta chains presented below share a single source sample, sequenced in a study of OX40 agonist ivuxolimab in advanced cancers. Generated by immunoSEQ multiplex PCR, the TCRdb table keeps only in-frame clones and is missing some. The sample lists around 61,000 clones, roughly 80% occurring once. Sequenced material: CD4+ or CD8+ T cells sorted from blood, taken in a trial of the OX40 agonist ivuxolimab. Every receptor here comes from an adult with an advanced solid tumor such as melanoma, head and neck, liver or kidney cancer.

This chain uses TRBV6-6 with TRBJ2-3; 9 bases are shared with TRBD2. The CDR3 sequence is 15 residues long. The V gene end was trimmed by 2 bases and the J gene end by 1 base; junction bases not matched to a gene: 1. CDR1 and CDR2 from the germline V gene are MNHNY and SVGAGI (reference sequence). The CDR3 DNA reads as TGTGCCAGCAGTTACCGACTAGCGGGCACAGATACGCAGTATTTT. Protein product: CASSYRLAGTDTQYF.

The rearrangement links TRBV6-5 to TRBJ1-1; D might be TRBD1 (5 bases). Germline V CDR1 and CDR2: MNHEY, SVGAGI. The ends were cut back, 2 bases at V and 4 bases at J, with 8 bases in the middle. The CDR3 extends over 13 amino acids. The CDR3 DNA sequence: TGTGCCAGCAGTTACGGGGGGGTCACTGAAGCTTTCTTT. This encodes CASSYGGVTEAFF.

The chain employs TRBV6-6 and TRBJ1-2, with D uncertain. Germline CDR1 and CDR2: MNHNY and SVGAGI (reference sequence). The CDR3 is 15 residues long. The germline V and J ends were trimmed by 7 bases and 1 base, with 16 bases remaining between them. The CDR3 loop is CASNERGVGNYGYTF. The CDR3 DNA reads TGTGCCAGCAACGAACGGGGTGTAGGTAACTATGGCTACACCTTC.

The chain links TRBV6-1 to TRBJ1-1; D gene ambiguous. The CDR3 extends over 12 amino acids. Germline V gene sequence: CDR1 MNHNS, CDR2 SASEGT. Between the trimmed V and J ends, which lost 5 bases and 4 bases, there was a span of 8 bases. CDR3 sequence: CASSFVSTEAFF. The CDR3 nucleotides read TGTGCCAGCAGTTTTGTATCCACTGAAGCTTTCTTT.

The rearrangement uses TRBV5-1 and TRBJ1-3; 9 bases are shared with TRBD1. Trimming at V came to 4 bases and at J to 4 bases, leaving 9 bases not matched to a gene. Germline V CDR1 and CDR2: SGHRS, YFSETQ. The length of the CDR3 is 16 residues. The CDR3 DNA reads TGCGCCAGCAGCCGCACAGGACAGGGGAAGGGAAACACCATATATTTT. It is translated as CASSRTGQGKGNTIYF.

This rearrangement joins TRBV6-5 to TRBJ2-6, with D possibly being TRBD1 (6 bases). V was clipped by 7 bases and J by 0 bases, with 10 bases between them. The CDR3 totals 15 residues. Germline loops: CDR1 MNHEY, CDR2 SVGAGI. This CDR3 is CASKQGHSGANVLTF. CDR3 coding DNA: TGTGCCAGCAAGCAGGGGCACTCTGGGGCCAACGTCCTGACTTTC.

In this sample, this clone turned up a few times. The rearrangement joins TRBV4-1 to TRBJ1-1; no firm D call. V lost 10 bases and J 5 bases, leaving 8 bases between the germline ends. This CDR3 region has 10 residues. CDR1 is MGHRA and CDR2 is YSYEKL in the germline V gene. Here the CDR3 DNA reads TGCGCCATCCTACGGACTGAAGCTTTCTTT. Translated, it gives CAILRTEAFF.

This clone was seen a single time. The V call is TRBV14, the J call TRBJ2-2; D may be TRBD2 (6 bases). The CDR3 is 14 residues long. In germline, CDR1 is SGHDN, CDR2 FVKESK. V lost 4 bases to trimming and J lost 7 bases, with 13 bases between them. CDR3: CASSPGTLLGELFF. The CDR3 coding sequence is TGTGCCAGCAGCCCCGGGACTCTCCTCGGGGAGCTGTTTTTT.

This chain uses TRBV9 with TRBJ2-3; 12 bases match TRBD2. After removal of 3 bases from V and 5 bases from J, the junction contained 4 bases not matched to a gene. The CDR3 has 15 residues. Germline assignment: CDR1 SGDLS and CDR2 YYNGEE. CDR3 protein: CASSASGGALDTQYF. CDR3 DNA: TGTGCCAGCAGCGCTAGCGGGGGGGCCTTAGATACGCAGTATTTT.

The chain recombines TRBV11-2 with TRBJ1-4; D gene unclear. From germline, CDR1 is SGHAT and CDR2 FQNNGV. This CDR3 spans 14 amino acids. The V end lost 1 base, the J end lost 4 bases, and 7 bases lay between the germline ends. CDR3 amino acids: CASSLGISNEKLFF. The DNA for the CDR3 is TGTGCCAGCAGCTTAGGGATTAGTAATGAAAAACTGTTTTTT. Looking up the rest from reference TRBV11-2 and TRBJ1-4 gives the full variable domain: EAGVAQSPRYKIIEKRQSVAFWCNPISGHATLYWYQQILGQGPKLLIQFQNNGVVDDSQLPKDRFSAERLKGVDSTLKIQPAKLEDSAVYLCASSLGISNEKLFFGSGTQLSVL.

V usage is TRBV30 and J usage is TRBJ2-3, with D maybe TRBD2 (5 bases). The CDR3 is 11 amino acids. Between the trimmed V and J ends, which lost 2 bases and 6 bases, there was a span of 6 bases. CDR1 GTSNPN and CDR2 SVGIG come from the germline V gene (reference sequence). The CDR3 bases are TGTGCCTGGAGTTTAGCGGATACGCAGTATTTT. This encodes CAWSLADTQYF. Full variable domain (rest looked up from reference TRBV30 and TRBJ2-3): SQTIHQWPATLVQPVGSPLSLECTVEGTSNPNLYWYRQAAGRGLQLLFYSVGIGQISSEVPQNLSASRPQDRQFILSSKKLLLSDSGFYLCAWSLADTQYFGPGTRLTVL.

The genes are TRBV6-1 and TRBJ1-3; D not resolved. Germline V gives CDR1 MNHNS, CDR2 SASEGT. V was cut by 2 bases and J by 0 bases, with 5 bases left in between. The CDR3 has 14 amino acids. The CDR3 here is CASSESISGNTIYF. CDR3 DNA: TGTGCCAGCAGTGAATCGATCTCTGGAAACACCATATATTTT.

The chain links TRBV5-1 to TRBJ2-5; D is unclear. This CDR3 has 13 amino acids. Germline V gene sequence: CDR1 SGHRS, CDR2 YFSETQ. The V and J ends lost 2 bases and 4 bases respectively, with 9 bases between them. The CDR3 loop is CASSFQPGETQYF. In DNA, the CDR3 is TGCGCCAGCAGCTTCCAACCGGGAGAGACCCAGTACTTC.

The chain joins TRBV7-2 to TRBJ2-1, with D uncertain. CDR3 length equals 14 residues. V dropped 2 bases and J dropped 3 bases, with 8 bases sitting between them. Germline V gene lookup returns CDR1 SGHTA and CDR2 FQGNSA. CDR3 loop: CASSLTTLYNEQFF. The CDR3 bases are TGTGCCAGCAGCTTAACGACTCTCTACAATGAGCAGTTCTTC.

This sequence joins TRBV27 and TRBJ2-2; TRBD2 matches at 16 bases. The trim removed 8 bases at V and 7 bases at J, leaving 10 bases unmatched. The CDR3 consists of 17 residues. Germline-derived CDR1 and CDR2 are MNHEY and SMNVEV (reference sequence). CDR3 residues: CASGPGLAGGPIGELFF. CDR3 in DNA: TGTGCCAGCGGGCCGGGACTAGCGGGAGGGCCCATCGGGGAGCTGTTTTTT.

This chain uses TRBV5-1 with TRBJ1-3, with TRBD1 matching over 9 bases. The CDR3 consists of 16 residues. Germline assignment: CDR1 SGHRS and CDR2 YFSETQ. V gave up 2 bases and J gave up 3 bases; unmatched junction bases: 6. CDR3 nucleotide sequence: TGCGCCAGCAGCTTTGCCCCGACAGGGGGTGGAAACACCATATATTTT. Amino acids: CASSFAPTGGGNTIYF.

The chain joins TRBV9 to TRBJ2-1; TRBD2 might be the D (5 bases). This CDR3 region has 13 residues. V lost 7 bases and J lost 7, with 15 bases in between. Germline CDR1 reads SGDLS; CDR2 reads YYNGEE. CDR3 nucleotides: TGTGCCAGCCAGCCGGGGTCGAGAAATGAGCAGTTCTTC. Amino acid sequence: CASQPGSRNEQFF.

The gene calls are TRBV29-1 and TRBJ2-3; 9 bases are a match to TRBD2. The CDR3 has 17 residues. Trimming removed 7 bases from V and 0 bases from J; junction bases left unmatched: 14. CDR1 is SQVTM, CDR2 ANQGSEA, per germline. The DNA of the CDR3 is TGCAGCGCATTGACAGCGGGAGGATGGGCTAGCACAGATACGCAGTATTTT. It translates to CSALTAGGWASTDTQYF.

J is TRBJ2-1 and V is TRBV30, with 7 bases aligning to TRBD2. V was pared by 2 bases and J by 13 bases, with 5 bases of the junction left unmatched. Germline-derived CDR1 and CDR2 are GTSNPN and SVGIG (reference sequence). The CDR3 totals 11 residues. The CDR3 DNA is TGTGCCTGGAGTCGGCTAGCGGATCAGTTCTTC. As protein: CAWSRLADQFF. The full variable domain, with the rest looked up from reference TRBV30 and TRBJ2-1, is SQTIHQWPATLVQPVGSPLSLECTVEGTSNPNLYWYRQAAGRGLQLLFYSVGIGQISSEVPQNLSASRPQDRQFILSSKKLLLSDSGFYLCAWSRLADQFFGPGTRLTVL.

The rearrangement links TRBV19 to TRBJ1-2; the match to TRBD1 covers 7 bases. The ends lost 5 bases at V and 4 bases at J; junction bases unmatched: 7. The germline V gene has CDR1 LNHDA and CDR2 SQIVND (reference sequence). CDR3 size: 14 residues. CDR3 DNA: TGTGCCAGTAGTCGACAGGGATATACCTATGGCTACACCTTC. Translation: CASSRQGYTYGYTF.